Following are 6 T cell receptor beta chains from one sample sequenced in a study of beta chain features in type 1 diabetes. The whole isolated RNA underwent reverse transcription, so sequencing captured expressed TCRB transcripts. Clones were sequenced by immunoSEQ multiplex PCR, and TCRdb holds only the in-frame ones, with some missing. The data contain roughly 240,000 clones, 68% of them seen just once; the ten biggest clones take up 0.053%. Sequencing was carried out using naive CD4+ T cells from blood. These receptors were taken from a man younger than 45 in good health.

In this sample, this clone turned up a few times. Written as DNA, the CDR3 is TGCAGCGTTGACAGCGGGGCCGAGCAGTTCTTC. As protein: CSVDSGAEQFF. V and J are TRBV29-1 and TRBJ2-1, with 7 bases matching TRBD2. The V gene's germline CDR1 is SQVTM and CDR2 ANQGSEA. This CDR3 spans 11 amino acids. Unmatched junction bases numbered 3, after V lost 3 bases and J lost 10 bases.

As to this clone: The identical CDR3 is also encoded by other nucleotide sequences in the sample. V usage is TRBV30 and J usage is TRBJ2-7, with 9 bases matching TRBD2. The V gene end was trimmed by 3 bases and the J gene end by 0 bases; junction bases not matched to a gene: 0. The germline gives CDR1 GTSNPN, CDR2 SVGIG (reference sequence). The CDR3 runs to 13 residues. The CDR3 sequence is CAWRAGGSYEQYF. In nucleotides, the CDR3 is TGTGCCTGGAGAGCGGGGGGCTCCTACGAGCAGTACTTC.

This chain joins TRBV4-3 and TRBJ2-4, with TRBD2 matching over 7 bases. There are 15 residues in the CDR3. The J segment lost 0 bases and the V segment lost 6 bases, leaving 5 bases of the junction unmatched. Per the germline V gene, CDR1 is LGHNA and CDR2 is YSLEER. CDR3 DNA sequence: TGCGCCAGCAGTACTGGGGGGGGAGCCAAAAACATTCAGTACTTC. It specifies CASSTGGGAKNIQYF.

The chain couples TRBV30 to TRBJ2-3; D remains unclear. Germline V CDR1 and CDR2: GTSNPN, SVGIG (reference sequence). CDR3 length: 16 residues. The V gene lost 3 bases and the J gene lost 2 bases, with 18 bases spanning the gap. The CDR3 loop is CAWSDPGRRDTDTQYF. The CDR3 DNA is TGTGCCTGGAGCGACCCCGGTCGTAGGGACACAGATACGCAGTATTTT.

The chain joins TRBV5-1 to TRBJ2-7, with 7 positions matching TRBD1. The ends lost 4 bases at V and 1 base at J; junction bases unmatched: 5. The CDR3 covers 14 residues. Germline V lookup: CDR1 SGHRS, CDR2 YFSETQ. The DNA of the CDR3 is TGCGCCAGCAGCCGGGACAGCCAGTCCTACGAGCAGTACTTC. Protein: CASSRDSQSYEQYF.

This clone appeared a few times. V gene TRBV29-1 combines with J gene TRBJ2-1; D is ambiguous. Germline lookup yields CDR1 SQVTM and CDR2 ANQGSEA. Trimming pared 0 bases from V and 10 bases from J, leaving 10 bases between. This CDR3 spans 12 amino acids. The CDR3 nucleotides are TGCAGCGTTGAAGATAAGGCGCGAGAGCAGTTCTTC. Its translation is CSVEDKAREQFF.